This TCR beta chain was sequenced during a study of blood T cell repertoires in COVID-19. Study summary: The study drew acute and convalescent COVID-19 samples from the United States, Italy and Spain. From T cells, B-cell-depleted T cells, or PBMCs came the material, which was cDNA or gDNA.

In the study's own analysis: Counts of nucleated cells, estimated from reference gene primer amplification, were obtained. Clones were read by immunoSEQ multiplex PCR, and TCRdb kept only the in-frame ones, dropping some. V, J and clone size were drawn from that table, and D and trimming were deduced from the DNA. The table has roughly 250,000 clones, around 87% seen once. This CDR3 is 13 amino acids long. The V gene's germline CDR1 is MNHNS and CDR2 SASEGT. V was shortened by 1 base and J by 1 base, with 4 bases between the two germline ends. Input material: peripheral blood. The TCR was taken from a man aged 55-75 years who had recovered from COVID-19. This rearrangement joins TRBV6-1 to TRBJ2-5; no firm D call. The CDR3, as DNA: TGTGCCAGCAGTGAAGAGCTCCAAGAGACCCAGTACTTC. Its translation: CASSEELQETQYF.